The 8 T cell receptor beta chains reported below all come from one sample, sequenced in a study of T cell repertoires in cytomegalovirus infection. TCRdb re-called the reads with MiXCR, one entry per CDR3 protein. The sample includes approximately 250,000 distinct CDR3 sequences, approximately 7% seen only once; the top ten take more than 5.5%. Sample: PBMCs. These receptors were collected from a human donor in good health (CMV status not recorded). Some clones in this sample may be carry-over from other donors' samples.

This clonotype has at least ten counts. The rearrangement joins TRBV19 to TRBJ2-4; D is perhaps TRBD1 (5 bases). Trimming cost V 6 bases and J 0 bases, with 15 bases left between them. Germline V lookup: CDR1 LNHDA, CDR2 SQIVND (reference sequence). This CDR3 has 16 amino acids. The CDR3 loop reads CASRPPDTEAKNIQYF. As DNA, the CDR3 is TGTGCCAGTAGGCCCCCGGACACCGAAGCCAAAAACATTCAGTACTTC.

This clonotype occurred many times. V and J are TRBV4-3 and TRBJ2-3; 7 bases map to TRBD1. After removal of 5 bases from V and 3 bases from J, the junction contained 11 bases not matched to a gene. CDR1 LGHNA and CDR2 YSLEER come from the germline V gene. The CDR3 spans 16 residues. CDR3 in DNA: TGCGCCAGCAGCAGAGATACAGGGGCCCGGACAGATACGCAGTATTTT. Protein: CASSRDTGARTDTQYF.

This clonotype was found many times. The chain has TRBV7-2 and TRBJ1-4, with 7 bases matching TRBD1. The CDR3 has 15 residues. The germline V gene encodes CDR1 SGHTA and CDR2 FQGNSA. The V and J ends lost 7 bases and 4 bases, in that order; junction bases with no gene match: 9. In DNA form, the CDR3 reads TGTGCCAGCACCAAAACCGGGACAGATAATGAAAAACTGTTTTTT. Its translation: CASTKTGTDNEKLFF.

This clonotype came up many times. The rearrangement links TRBV20-1 to TRBJ2-1, with a tentative D call TRBD2 (5 bases). The V and J ends lost 5 bases and 0 bases respectively, with 11 bases between them. Germline lookup yields CDR1 DFQATT and CDR2 SNEGSKA (reference sequence). The CDR3 runs 14 residues. The CDR3, as DNA: TGCAGTGCTTTCCAAACTAGCTCCTACAATGAGCAGTTCTTC. Translated, it gives CSAFQTSSYNEQFF.

This clonotype was seen repeatedly, ten times or more. The rearrangement joins TRBV7-2 to TRBJ1-6, with TRBD1 matching over 7 bases. Germline V gene lookup returns CDR1 SGHTA and CDR2 FQGNSA. The CDR3 consists of 14 residues. J lost 6 bases, V lost 4 bases, and 3 bases had no gene match. DNA for the CDR3: TGTGCCAGCAGCTCATACAGGGGTAATTCACCCCTCCACTTT. The encoded protein is CASSSYRGNSPLHF.

At least ten counts were recorded for this clonotype. The chain carries TRBV7-2 and TRBJ2-5; D gene unclear. In germline, CDR1 is SGHTA, CDR2 FQGNSA. The CDR3 length is 14 residues. V gave up 1 base and J gave up 2 bases, with 8 bases separating them. As DNA, the CDR3 is TGTGCCAGCAGCTTAGGGGGAAGTCAAGAGACCCAGTACTTC. Its protein is CASSLGGSQETQYF.

This clonotype appeared many times. The J gene is TRBJ2-3, the V gene TRBV12-3 or TRBV12-4; a weak D match, TRBD1 (6 bases). The CDR3 loop spans 13 amino acids. V lost 6 bases and J lost 2, with 9 bases in between. The CDR3 is CASRRTDTDTQYF. Here the CDR3 DNA reads TGTGCCAGCAGACGGACAGACACAGATACGCAGTATTTT.

This rearrangement joins TRBV20-1 to TRBJ1-1, with D perhaps TRBD1 (5 bases). Germline CDR1 reads DFQATT; CDR2 reads SNEGSKA (reference sequence). Trimming took 0 bases from V and 7 from J, leaving 18 bases between them. CDR3 length: 15 amino acids. This CDR3 reads CSARDRKGVPLEAFF. Written as DNA, the CDR3 is TGCAGTGCTAGAGATAGGAAAGGGGTCCCCCTTGAAGCTTTCTTT.